One TCR beta chain is described in this entry. Its matching antigen is unknown. The data belong to a study of Graves' ophthalmopathy and Graves' hyperthyroidism. Study as a whole: Before any treatment was given, at initial diagnosis, peripheral blood was collected.

Germline V lookup: CDR1 SGHTA, CDR2 FQGNSA. The CDR3 extends over 14 amino acids. V was shortened by 1 base and J by 2 bases, with 8 bases between the two germline ends. General observations from the study: The model reached approximately 70% sensitivity and about 72% specificity for predicting ophthalmopathy progression. Most thyroid-expanded clonotypes exceeding 0.001 frequency were also found in blood.

RNA served as the template for amplifying TCR beta CDR3 regions. RT-PCR with HTBI primers came first, then second-round multiplex PCR. MiXCR, applied by TCRdb to the multiplex PCR reads, yields one record per CDR3 protein. The sample includes more than 150,000 distinct CDR3 sequences, over 35% of them seen just once. Additional autoimmune diseases, uncontrolled infections, pregnancy or lactation disqualified patients. This sequence was found in a woman aged 40-49 years with Graves' ophthalmopathy. The specimen was peripheral blood. The chain has TRBV7-2 and TRBJ2-5, with no clear D. The DNA of the CDR3 is TGTGCCAGCAGCTTAGTCGGTGAACAAGAGACCCAGTACTTC. Translating it yields CASSLVGEQETQYF.